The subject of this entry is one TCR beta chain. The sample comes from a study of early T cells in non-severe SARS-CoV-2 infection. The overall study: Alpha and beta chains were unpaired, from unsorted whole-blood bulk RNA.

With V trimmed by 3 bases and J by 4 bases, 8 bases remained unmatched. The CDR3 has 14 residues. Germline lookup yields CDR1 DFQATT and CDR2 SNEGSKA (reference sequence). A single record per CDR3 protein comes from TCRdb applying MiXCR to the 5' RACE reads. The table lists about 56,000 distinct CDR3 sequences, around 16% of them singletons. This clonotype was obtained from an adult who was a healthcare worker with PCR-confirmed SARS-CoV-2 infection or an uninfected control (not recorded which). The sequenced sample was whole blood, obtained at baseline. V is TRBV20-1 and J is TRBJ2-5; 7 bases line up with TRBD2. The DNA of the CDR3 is TGCAGTGCTAGGGAAGGCGGGAGCGGAGAGACCCAGTACTTC. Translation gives CSAREGGSGETQYF.